The sequence of this T cell receptor (beta chain) was determined in a study of tumor-infiltrating lymphocytes in primary liver carcinoma. Out of unsorted whole blood came the blood RNA, and germline DNA was extracted as well. Trimming cost V 7 bases and J 3 bases; bases outside gene matches: 3. The CDR3 runs 14 residues. CDR1 and CDR2 from the germline V gene are MGHRA and YSYEKL. Production of TCR beta cDNA used approximately 0.55 ug total RNA together with a constant-region primer. Library construction for TCR beta comprised three nested multiplex PCR rounds performed with slightly modified ARM-PCR. It was with TRBV1-TRBV30 forward primers and a C-beta reverse primer that the first two PCR rounds were run, at about 10 cycles each. Each CDR3 protein gets one entry after TCRdb re-called the multiplex PCR reads with MiXCR. Of 330,000 or so distinct CDR3 sequences detected, around three fifths appear once; the ten largest clones hold about 6.5%.

What was sequenced was peripheral blood. This sequence was found in a man aged 35 to 55 with primary liver carcinoma and hepatitis B virus infection. The chain combines TRBV4-1 with TRBJ1-6; TRBD1 aligns across 7 bases. The CDR3 DNA follows: TGCGCCAGCAACCAGGGGGACTATAATTCACCCCTCCACTTT. Translated: CASNQGDYNSPLHF.